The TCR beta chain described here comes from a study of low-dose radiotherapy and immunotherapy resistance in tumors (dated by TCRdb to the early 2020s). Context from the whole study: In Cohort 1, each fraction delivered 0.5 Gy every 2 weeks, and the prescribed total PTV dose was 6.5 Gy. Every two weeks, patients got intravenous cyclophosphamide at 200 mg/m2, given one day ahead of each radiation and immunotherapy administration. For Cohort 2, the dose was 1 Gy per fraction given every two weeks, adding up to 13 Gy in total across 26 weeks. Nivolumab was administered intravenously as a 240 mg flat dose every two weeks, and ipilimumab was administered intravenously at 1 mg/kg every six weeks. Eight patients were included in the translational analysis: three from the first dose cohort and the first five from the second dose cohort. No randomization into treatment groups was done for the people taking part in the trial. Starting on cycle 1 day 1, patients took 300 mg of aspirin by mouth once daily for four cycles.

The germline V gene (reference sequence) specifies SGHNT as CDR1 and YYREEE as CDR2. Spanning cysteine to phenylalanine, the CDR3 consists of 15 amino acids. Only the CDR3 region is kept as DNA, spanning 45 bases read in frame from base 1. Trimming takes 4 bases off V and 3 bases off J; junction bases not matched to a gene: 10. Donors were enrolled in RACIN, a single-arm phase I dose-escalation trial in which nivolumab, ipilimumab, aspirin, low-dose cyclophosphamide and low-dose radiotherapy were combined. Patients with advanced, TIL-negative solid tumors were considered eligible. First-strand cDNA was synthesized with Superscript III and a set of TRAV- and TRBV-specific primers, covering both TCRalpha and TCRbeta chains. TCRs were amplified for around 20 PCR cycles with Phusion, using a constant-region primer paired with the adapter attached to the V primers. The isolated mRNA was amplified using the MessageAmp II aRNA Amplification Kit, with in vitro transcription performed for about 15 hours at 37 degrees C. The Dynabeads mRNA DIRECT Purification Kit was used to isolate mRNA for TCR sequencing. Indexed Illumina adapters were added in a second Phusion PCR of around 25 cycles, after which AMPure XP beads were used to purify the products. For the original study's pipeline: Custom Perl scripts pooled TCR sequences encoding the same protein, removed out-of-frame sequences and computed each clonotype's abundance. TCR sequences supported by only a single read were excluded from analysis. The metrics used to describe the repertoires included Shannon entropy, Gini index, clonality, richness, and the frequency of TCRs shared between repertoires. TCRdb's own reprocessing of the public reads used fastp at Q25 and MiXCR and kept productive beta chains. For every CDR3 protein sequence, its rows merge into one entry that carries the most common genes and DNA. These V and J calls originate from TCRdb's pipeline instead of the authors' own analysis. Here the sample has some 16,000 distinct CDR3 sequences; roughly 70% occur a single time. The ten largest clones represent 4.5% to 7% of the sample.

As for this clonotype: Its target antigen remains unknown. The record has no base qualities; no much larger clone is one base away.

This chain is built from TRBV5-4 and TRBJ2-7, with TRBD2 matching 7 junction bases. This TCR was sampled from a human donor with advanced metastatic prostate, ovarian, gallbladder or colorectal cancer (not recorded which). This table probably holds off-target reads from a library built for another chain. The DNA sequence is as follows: TGTGCCAGCAGCCCCGGACTAGGCGAACACTACGAGCAGTACTTC. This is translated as CASSPGLGEHYEQYF. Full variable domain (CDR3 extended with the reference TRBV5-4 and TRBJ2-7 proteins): ETGVTQSPTHLIKTRGQQVTLRCSSQSGHNTVSWYQQALGQGPQFIFQYYREEENGRGNFPPRFSGLQFPNYSSELNVNALELDDSALYLCASSPGLGEHYEQYFGPGTRLTVT.